One sample yielded the 27 T cell receptor beta chains listed below, sequenced in a study of cytomegalovirus exposure and HLA in healthy donors (TCRdb year 2017). Receptor amplification or capture employed the immunoSEQ multiplex PCR assay. For the multiplex PCR, a mixture combining 60 forward primers for TCR Vbeta segments and 13 reverse primers for TCR Jbeta segments was used. Not all clones reach the TCRdb copy of this immuneACCESS table, which keeps in-frame sequences only. Checked studies attribute under half of the gap to unresolved V genes and leave the rest unexplained. Within this sample are about 160,000 clones, with over 70% of them counted one time only. 2.5% to 3.5% of the sample rests with the top ten. Source material: PBMCs. These receptors were obtained from a woman in her forties or fifties in good health and CMV-seropositive.

The chain employs TRBV4-1 and TRBJ1-5; D is undetermined. Germline V gene data show CDR1 as MGHRA and CDR2 as YSYEKL. The CDR3 totals 14 residues. V was shortened by 0 bases and J by 4 bases, with 7 bases between the two germline ends. The CDR3 DNA reads as TGCGCCAGCAGCCAAGAGCCAGGTAATCAGCCCCAGCATTTT. Its translation: CASSQEPGNQPQHF.

The chain is built from TRBV7-2 and TRBJ2-5, with 10 bases matching TRBD2. CDR1 is SGHTA and CDR2 is FQGNSA in the germline V gene. V shed 6 bases and J 4 bases; nucleotides not matched to a gene: 5. The CDR3 spans 14 residues. CDR3 in DNA: TGTGCCAGCAGTCGAGCGGGGGGGCGAGAGACCCAGTACTTC. This encodes CASSRAGGRETQYF.

The rearrangement uses TRBV2 and TRBJ1-1, with 9 bases aligning to TRBD1. Germline V gives CDR1 SNHLY, CDR2 FYNNEI. V lost 5 bases to trimming and J lost 4 bases; unmatched junction nucleotides: 2. The CDR3 runs to 13 residues. DNA for the CDR3: TGTGCCAGCAGTAAACAGGGGGCCACTGAAGCTTTCTTT. It yields the protein CASSKQGATEAFF.

V is TRBV10-3 and J is TRBJ2-3; 11 bases are shared with TRBD2. This CDR3 spans 17 amino acids. With V trimmed by 0 bases and J by 7 bases, 9 bases remained unmatched. CDR1 ENHRY and CDR2 SYGVKD come from the germline V gene. CDR3 sequence: CAISESRVAGGLNTQYF. The CDR3 nucleotides are TGTGCCATCAGTGAGTCGAGGGTAGCGGGGGGGCTCAATACGCAGTATTTT.

V gene TRBV7-3 combines with J gene TRBJ2-5; 7 bases map to TRBD2. CDR3 size: 14 residues. Germline-derived CDR1 and CDR2 are SGHTA and FQGTGA. The V and J ends lost 6 bases and 6 bases, in that order; junction bases with no gene match: 10. CDR3 bases: TGTGCCAGCAGTTTAGGCGGGGAGGGAAAGACCCAGTACTTC. This encodes CASSLGGEGKTQYF.

The rearrangement links TRBV5-1 to TRBJ1-6; 8 bases are a match to TRBD1. CDR1 and CDR2 (germline): SGHRS, YFSETQ. V lost 4 bases, J lost 8 bases, and 5 bases stayed unmatched. CDR3 size: 14 residues. The CDR3 loop reads CASSGQGRDSPLHF. CDR3 sequence (DNA): TGCGCCAGCAGCGGACAGGGTAGAGATTCACCCCTCCACTTT.

The genes are TRBV6-5 and TRBJ2-7, with no clear D. The V and J ends lost 0 bases and 3 bases respectively, with 9 bases between them. The CDR3 length is 14 residues. Germline assignment: CDR1 MNHEY and CDR2 SVGAGI. The CDR3 protein is CASSYSQVGYEQYF. The CDR3 DNA is TGTGCCAGCAGTTACTCCCAGGTGGGCTACGAGCAGTACTTC.

The chain employs TRBV10-2 and TRBJ1-2; D remains unclear. V was trimmed by 6 bases and J by 4 bases, leaving 12 bases between them. This CDR3 is 13 amino acids long. Germline V gives CDR1 WSHSY, CDR2 SAAADI. As DNA, the CDR3 is TGCGCCAGCAGAGACTTAGTGGGCTATGGCTACACCTTC. Amino acids: CASRDLVGYGYTF.

This clone appeared a few times. This chain joins TRBV19 and TRBJ2-1; 8 nucleotides match TRBD2. Trimming at V came to 3 bases and at J to 3 bases, leaving 4 bases not matched to a gene. CDR1 is LNHDA and CDR2 is SQIVND in the germline V gene (reference sequence). The CDR3 extends over 15 amino acids. The CDR3 here is CASSIQSGGYNEQFF. In DNA form, the CDR3 reads TGTGCCAGTAGTATCCAAAGCGGGGGCTACAATGAGCAGTTCTTC. Drawing the rest from reference TRBV19 and TRBJ2-1, the complete variable domain is DGGITQSPKYLFRKEGQNVTLSCEQNLNHDAMYWYRQDPGQGLRLIYYSQIVNDFQKGDIAEGYSVSREKKESFPLTVTSAQKNPTAFYLCASSIQSGGYNEQFFGPGTRLTVL.

The chain links TRBV2 to TRBJ1-3; D is undetermined. This CDR3 comprises 12 residues. Germline-derived CDR1 and CDR2 are SNHLY and FYNNEI. Deletions cut 4 bases from V and 4 bases from J, with 5 bases between. CDR3 sequence: CASSVSGNTIYF. The CDR3 DNA sequence: TGTGCCAGCAGTGTCTCCGGAAACACCATATATTTT.

The chain recombines TRBV29-1 with TRBJ2-3; 8 positions agree with TRBD1. With V trimmed by 7 bases and J by 6 bases, 6 bases remained unmatched. CDR3 size: 12 residues. The germline gives CDR1 SQVTM, CDR2 ANQGSEA. CDR3 DNA: TGCAGCGCTGGACAGGGTTGGGATACGCAGTATTTT. This encodes CSAGQGWDTQYF.

V gene TRBV5-4 combines with J gene TRBJ2-5; 9 bases are a match to TRBD2. With V trimmed by 0 bases and J by 5 bases, 8 bases remained unmatched. This CDR3 contains 16 residues. Germline V gene sequence: CDR1 SGHNT, CDR2 YYREEE (reference sequence). In DNA, the CDR3 is TGTGCCAGCAGCTTGGCTGCTAGCGGGGCAGGGGAGACCCAGTACTTC. Translated: CASSLAASGAGETQYF.

V usage is TRBV11-1 and J usage is TRBJ1-1; 7 positions match TRBD1. The CDR3 spans 16 residues. Germline V lookup: CDR1 SGHAT, CDR2 FQDESV (reference sequence). The ends lost 5 bases at V and 0 bases at J; junction bases unmatched: 9. DNA for the CDR3: TGTGCCAGCAGCCTAGGGACAGCTGAAATGAACACTGAAGCTTTCTTT. Translation gives CASSLGTAEMNTEAFF.

This clone is a singleton in its sample. V is TRBV7-6 and J is TRBJ1-2, with D perhaps TRBD1 (5 bases). This CDR3 is built from 14 residues. Trimming took 4 bases from V and 0 from J, leaving 9 bases between them. Germline loops: CDR1 SGHVS, CDR2 FNYEAQ. CDR3 in amino acids: CASSWGDPNYGYTF. The CDR3 DNA reads TGTGCCAGCAGCTGGGGGGACCCTAACTATGGCTACACCTTC. Full variable domain (outside the CDR3, taken from reference TRBV7-6 and TRBJ1-2): GAGVSQSPRYKVTKRGQDVALRCDPISGHVSLYWYRQALGQGPEFLTYFNYEAQQDKSGLPNDRFSAERPEGSISTLTIQRTEQRDSAMYRCASSWGDPNYGYTFGSGTRLTVV.

V gene TRBV5-1 combines with J gene TRBJ1-4; a weak D match, TRBD1 (6 bases). Germline V lookup: CDR1 SGHRS, CDR2 YFSETQ. The length of the CDR3 is 17 residues. The germline V and J ends were trimmed by 3 bases and 0 bases, with 15 bases remaining between them. The CDR3: CASSSRTATATNEKLFF. Written as DNA, the CDR3 is TGCGCCAGCAGCTCCCGGACAGCTACTGCAACTAATGAAAAACTGTTTTTT.

The V call is TRBV28, the J call TRBJ1-6; TRBD1 aligns across 7 bases. This CDR3 region has 16 residues. Germline values: CDR1 MDHEN, CDR2 SYDVKM. V was clipped by 6 bases and J by 2 bases; unmatched bases: 7. The CDR3 nucleotides are TGTGCCAGCAGGCAAACTGGGACAGCCTATAATTCACCCCTCCACTTT. It specifies CASRQTGTAYNSPLHF.

The CDR3 nucleotides are TGTGCCAGCAGTTTAGGACAGGGAGATGGCTACACCTTC. This translates into CASSLGQGDGYTF. The rearrangement links TRBV6-4 to TRBJ1-2; 8 bases are a match to TRBD1. The J segment lost 6 bases and the V segment lost 5 bases, leaving 5 bases of the junction unmatched. CDR3 size: 13 residues. Germline V gene sequence: CDR1 MRHNA, CDR2 SNTAGT.

The chain carries TRBV9 and TRBJ2-4; D may be TRBD1 (6 bases). V was pared by 0 bases and J by 9 bases, with 13 bases between. The germline gives CDR1 SGDLS, CDR2 YYNGEE. This CDR3 has 14 residues. DNA of the CDR3: TGTGCCAGCAGCGTAGCTGGGCAGGGGAGCATTCAGTACTTC. Translated, it gives CASSVAGQGSIQYF.

This clone showed up just once. The chain is built from TRBV6-1 and TRBJ2-2; D perhaps matches TRBD2 (5 bases). The V end lost 7 bases, the J end lost 2 bases, and 11 bases lay between the germline ends. Germline V CDR1 and CDR2: MNHNS, SASEGT. The CDR3 sequence is 14 residues long. The CDR3 here is CASMNTGNTGELFF. For the CDR3, the DNA is TGTGCCAGCATGAACACGGGAAACACCGGGGAGCTGTTTTTT.

This rearrangement joins TRBV5-5 to TRBJ1-5; D is possibly TRBD1 (5 bases). This CDR3 region has 15 residues. Germline V gives CDR1 SGHKS, CDR2 YYEKEE (reference sequence). Trimming cost V 1 base and J 7 bases, with 15 bases left between them. The CDR3 loop reads CASSLWGTGRQPQHF. The DNA of the CDR3 is TGTGCCAGCAGCTTGTGGGGGACCGGGAGGCAGCCCCAGCATTTT.

The V and J genes are TRBV27 and TRBJ1-2, with D perhaps TRBD1 (6 bases). With 2 bases removed from V and 8 bases from J, the gap between germline ends came to 15 bases. Germline CDR1 and CDR2: MNHEY and SMNVEV (reference sequence). This CDR3 has 14 amino acids. In DNA form, the CDR3 reads TGTGCCAGCAGTTTAGGGTCAGGGGCAGGCGGCTACACCTTC. Its protein is CASSLGSGAGGYTF.

The rearrangement links TRBV29-1 to TRBJ1-1; 8 bases align to TRBD1. V gave up 6 bases and J gave up 5 bases; unmatched junction bases: 5. Germline V gene sequence: CDR1 SQVTM, CDR2 ANQGSEA. The CDR3 runs 12 residues. The CDR3 region has the DNA TGCAGCGTCGCAGGGGGCCGAACTGAAGCTTTCTTT. Translated: CSVAGGRTEAFF.

This clone was seen a few times. V and J are TRBV27 and TRBJ2-7; a weak D match, TRBD2 (6 bases). V was pared by 1 base and J by 5 bases, with 9 bases between. CDR1 and CDR2 from the germline V gene are MNHEY and SMNVEV (reference sequence). CDR3 length: 13 amino acids. CDR3 region: CASSLWRDHEQYF. In DNA form, the CDR3 reads TGTGCCAGCAGTTTATGGAGGGACCACGAGCAGTACTTC.

The J gene is TRBJ2-2, the V gene TRBV9, with D hard to call. V was trimmed by 0 bases and J by 0 bases, leaving 6 bases between them. CDR1 SGDLS and CDR2 YYNGEE come from the germline V gene. The CDR3 spans 15 residues. CDR3 sequence: CASSVAAANTGELFF. The CDR3 DNA follows: TGTGCCAGCAGCGTAGCGGCGGCGAACACCGGGGAGCTGTTTTTT.

This rearrangement joins TRBV5-6 to TRBJ1-1; D remains ambiguous. Trimming took off 0 bases at V and 6 bases at J, with 15 bases between the two ends. The germline gives CDR1 SGHDT, CDR2 YYEEEE. The CDR3 extends over 15 amino acids. The CDR3 sequence is CASSLVFSGLAEAFF. CDR3 DNA sequence: TGTGCCAGCAGCTTGGTTTTTTCGGGTTTGGCTGAAGCTTTCTTT.

In nucleotides, the CDR3 is TGTGCCAGCAGTGCTCTATCGGGGAGGGGCACCGAGCAGTACTTC. Protein product: CASSALSGRGTEQYF. The chain is built from TRBV2 and TRBJ2-7, with 7 bases matching TRBD2. The germline CDR1 and CDR2 sequences are SNHLY and FYNNEI. CDR3 length: 15 residues. V shed 4 bases, J shed 6 bases, and the junction held 12 bases outside the gene matches.

This chain connects TRBV11-3 to TRBJ2-2, with TRBD2 matching 10 bases. Germline CDR1 is SGHNT and CDR2 is YENEEA. The CDR3 has 18 residues. V lost 5 bases, J lost 2 bases, and 11 bases stayed unmatched. DNA of the CDR3: TGTGCCAGCAGCCCCCGTTCTAGCGGGGGACCAAACACCGGGGAGCTGTTTTTT. Its protein product is CASSPRSSGGPNTGELFF.